This T cell receptor (beta chain) was documented in a study of blood T cells in healthy people across ages. Study-wide findings and caveats: The unknown donor CMV status may have confounded expanded clonotype changes.

The CDR3 loop spans 12 amino acids. CDR1 and CDR2 (germline): SQVTM, ANQGSEA. V dropped 7 bases and J dropped 0 bases, with 9 bases sitting between them. A second roughly 7 to 11 cycle PCR used barcoded and J-beta primers. TCRdb reprocessed the 5' RACE reads with MiXCR, giving one entry per CDR3 protein. The profile shows fewer than 650,000 distinct CDR3 sequences, around 27% of them singletons. As regards this clonotype: Its antigen is still unknown.

These same records also appear under a second study, on T cells of mothers and their children. According to that study: Over 9.5 million reads per mother and 2.5 million to 3.5 million per child were obtained.

The gene calls are TRBV29-1 and TRBJ1-2; maybe TRBD1 (6 bases). The sequence was obtained from a boy aged 2-15 years in good health. The sample was blood. The CDR3 here is CSAGGPNYGYTF. The CDR3, as DNA: TGCAGCGCCGGGGGGCCTAACTATGGCTACACCTTC.